This T cell receptor beta chain was identified during a study of spatial heterogeneity in lung cancer. Study in general: The mean occurrence of each unique TCR and UMI combination in raw reads exceeded 8.5.

TCRdb independently ran MiXCR on the 5' RACE reads; one entry per CDR3 protein. Of about 50,000 distinct CDR3 sequences in the sample, less than 8.5% were seen once. The time point here: sample taken at primary tumor resection. Unsorted whole RNA from tumor, nontumor lung or frozen PBMC underwent sequencing. The CDR3 sequence is 17 residues long. V lost 0 bases to trimming and J lost 0 bases, with 12 bases between them. Germline V lookup: CDR1 LNHNV, CDR2 YYDKDF (reference sequence). This clonotype was picked up many times. The receptor comes from a female donor with early-stage non-small cell lung cancer. The chain uses TRBV15 and TRBJ1-5; maybe TRBD1 (6 bases). This specimen consisted of PBMCs, obtained at surgery. The CDR3 protein is CATSRDWTEYSNQPQHF. CDR3 DNA: TGTGCCACCAGCAGAGATTGGACAGAGTATAGCAATCAGCCCCAGCATTTT.